This T cell receptor beta chain appears in the sequencing data of a study of shared clonotypes between healthy human individuals (dated by TCRdb to the early 2020s). Some background on the complete study: Three men and two women, aged 18 to 49 years, made up the cohort. Each donor's leukapheresis produced roughly between about 0.85 and 10 billion PBMCs. To estimate repertoire size and how much clonotypes are shared between individuals, the study performed deep sequencing of blood TCR repertoires from 4 to 6 healthy adults. For each donor, CD4 naive and CD4 memory were each given three plates, CD8 naive was given two plates, and CD8 memory was given one plate. To increase sequencing depth and limit assay-specific biases, TCR repertoire library preparation and sequencing were carried out by different laboratories using diverse techniques.

TCR CDR3 regions were amplified from genomic DNA by multiplex PCR using the deep immunoSEQ assay. Extracted genomic DNA from each cell subset was distributed evenly across all wells of several immunoSEQ 96-well plates, and each plate was treated as a replicate. For sorted subsets, 200 ng of genomic DNA, equivalent to 25,000 to 35,000 T cell genomes, went into each replicate PCR. Purified libraries were measured with a Qubit 3.0 fluorometer, size-checked on a Bioanalyzer 2100, and measured again with the KAPA Library Quantification kit. Each immunoSEQ 96-well plate was sequenced on its own single-read 150-cycle Illumina NextSeq 550 flow cell. On the study's bioinformatics: Because the immunoSEQ output included only junctional sequences and no quality scores, the filtering could not be the same as the filtering used for full-length reads. Sequences were annotated with PyIR, a Python wrapper for IgBLAST v1.9, and V/J genes and CDR3 were assigned using IMGT germline references. Any read was removed if the V/J assignment was weak (E-value above 1e-6), the CDR3 was missing, or the read contained stop codons, out-of-frame junctions, or ambiguous translated residues. V3J clonotypes were defined as sequences sharing the same inferred V gene, J gene, and CDR3 amino acid sequence. The percentage overlap between two repertoires was calculated by dividing the number of shared unique clonotypes by the size of the smaller repertoire. RTK rarefaction, the Chao1 estimator, and Recon v2.1 estimates of unobserved clonotypes were used to assess repertoire richness. OLGA was used to compute generation probabilities for all TCRbeta clonotypes that the gDNA method yielded from a few donors. Sourced from immuneACCESS, this table was stored by TCRdb with only in-frame sequences that have V and J called. A share of the clones is absent; for the studies checked, an unresolved V gene accounts for under half, and the remainder has no known explanation. For V, J and clone size, that table is used; D and trimming come from the DNA. Here the sample has under 1,100,000 clones; 70% to 80% occur a single time. Around 1.4% of the sample is taken by the ten largest.

Of note for this clone: The clone's antigen remains unknown. Per-base quality was not reported, and no clone a single base away is much larger than it.

Findings and caveats that apply to the study as a whole: Higher generation probabilities were observed for clonotypes shared by all four sorted-subset donors than for non-shared clonotypes. The genetic and exposure-history diversity represented was limited by the small number of donors. Only blood was sampled, and tissue TCR repertoires likely differ from those in blood. Across a few donors, approximately 4.6% of naive CD4, roughly 3.3% of naive CD8, about 2.3% of memory CD4, and about 0.4% of memory CD8 clonotypes were shared. Incomplete sequencing was indicated by rarefaction of sorted-subset datasets, despite the large sequencing depth. Pairwise subsampling led to the expectation that sequencing depth would affect the degree of clonotype sharing among donors. Estimated clonotype richness was generally larger for naive than for memory subsets.

Unmatched junction bases come to 7, with V trimmed by 8 bases and J by 0 bases. The CDR3 runs 16 residues from the cysteine to the phenylalanine. Only the CDR3 DNA stays, 48 bases, in frame from base 1. From a lookup of the germline V gene, CDR1 and CDR2 are MDHEN and SYDVKM. Donors were healthy HIV-negative adults with no recently reported acute infections or vaccinations. Every donor was a Caucasian adult living in Nashville, Tennessee, USA. CD4+ T cells were enriched through magnetic negative selection, after which naive cells were positively selected on CD45RA and the remaining negative fraction served as the memory subset. After blood collection by leukapheresis, PBMCs were isolated using Ficoll-Histopaque density gradient centrifugation and then cryopreserved in the vapor phase of liquid nitrogen. Analytical flow cytometry was used to check the purity and quantity of each magnetically sorted T cell population. Genomic DNA was isolated from every sorted fraction and measured by UV absorbance on a Nanodrop 2000c.

This sequence was found in a young man in good health. Recombination joined TRBV28 with TRBJ1-6; 7 bases in the middle match TRBD1. The specimen sequenced was memory CD4+ T cells sorted from blood. Read against the paper, the sample's cell subset or site label means: CD45RA-negative fraction. The CDR3 protein is CASGSQGSSYNSPLHF. In nucleotide form, the sequence is TGTGCCAGCGGATCACAGGGGAGCTCCTATAATTCACCCCTCCACTTT.